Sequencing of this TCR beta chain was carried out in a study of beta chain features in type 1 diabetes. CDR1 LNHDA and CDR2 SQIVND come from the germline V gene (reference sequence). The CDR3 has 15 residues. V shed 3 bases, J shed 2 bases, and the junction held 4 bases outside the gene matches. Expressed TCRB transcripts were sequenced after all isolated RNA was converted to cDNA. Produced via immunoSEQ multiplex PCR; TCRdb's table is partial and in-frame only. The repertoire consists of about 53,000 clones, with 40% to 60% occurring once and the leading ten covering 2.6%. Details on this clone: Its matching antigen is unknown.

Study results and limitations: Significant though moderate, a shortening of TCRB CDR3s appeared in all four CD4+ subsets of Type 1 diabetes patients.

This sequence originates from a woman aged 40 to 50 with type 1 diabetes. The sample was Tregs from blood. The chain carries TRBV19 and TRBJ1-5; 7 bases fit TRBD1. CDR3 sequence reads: CASSIFRGGNQPQHF. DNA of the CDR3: TGTGCCAGTAGTATTTTCAGGGGGGGCAATCAGCCCCAGCATTTT.